Reported below is one TCR beta chain. One end of the junction fails to match germline, which may point to a read error. The sample comes from a study of blood T cell repertoires in COVID-19. As for the study in general: Sites across the United States, Italy and Spain contributed samples from acute and convalescent COVID-19. T cells, B-cell-depleted T cells, or PBMCs provided the cDNA or gDNA that served as material.

Original handling: It was from reference gene primer amplification that nucleated cell counts were estimated. Clones were sequenced by immunoSEQ multiplex PCR, and TCRdb holds only the in-frame ones, with some missing. Clone size and the V and J calls come from that table; the DNA yielded D and trimming. The data show some 180,000 clones, around 82% seen once. There are 15 residues in the CDR3. CDR1 and CDR2 from the germline V gene are MGHRA and YSYEKL. This sequence originates from an elderly woman with acute or convalescent COVID-19. The chain carries TRBV4-1 and TRBJ2-1; D call uncertain. Sequenced material: peripheral blood. The CDR3 DNA reads TGCGCCAGCAGGCAAGGCCTTATGGGCCACAATGAGCAGTTCTTC. Translating gives CASRQGLMGHNEQFF.